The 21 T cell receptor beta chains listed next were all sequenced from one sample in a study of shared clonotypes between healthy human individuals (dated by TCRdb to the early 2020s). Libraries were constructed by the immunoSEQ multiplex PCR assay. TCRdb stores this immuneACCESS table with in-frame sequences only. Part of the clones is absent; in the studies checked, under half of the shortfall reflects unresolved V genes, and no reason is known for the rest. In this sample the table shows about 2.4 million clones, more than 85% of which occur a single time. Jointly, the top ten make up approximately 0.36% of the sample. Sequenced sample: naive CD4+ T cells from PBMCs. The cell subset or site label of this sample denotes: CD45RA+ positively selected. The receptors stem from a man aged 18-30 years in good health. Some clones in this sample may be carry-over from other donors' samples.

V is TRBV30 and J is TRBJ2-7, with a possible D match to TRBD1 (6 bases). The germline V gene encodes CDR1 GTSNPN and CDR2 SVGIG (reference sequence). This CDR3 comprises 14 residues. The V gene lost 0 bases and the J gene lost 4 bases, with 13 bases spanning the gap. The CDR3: CAWSVLRRGYEQYF. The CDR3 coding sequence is TGTGCCTGGAGTGTACTAAGAAGGGGGTACGAGCAGTACTTC.

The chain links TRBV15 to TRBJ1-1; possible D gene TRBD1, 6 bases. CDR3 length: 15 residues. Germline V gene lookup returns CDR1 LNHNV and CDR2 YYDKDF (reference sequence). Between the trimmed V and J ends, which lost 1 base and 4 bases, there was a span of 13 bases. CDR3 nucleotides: TGTGCCACCAGCAGAGTACGTAGGGGGATCACTGAAGCTTTCTTT. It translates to CATSRVRRGITEAFF.

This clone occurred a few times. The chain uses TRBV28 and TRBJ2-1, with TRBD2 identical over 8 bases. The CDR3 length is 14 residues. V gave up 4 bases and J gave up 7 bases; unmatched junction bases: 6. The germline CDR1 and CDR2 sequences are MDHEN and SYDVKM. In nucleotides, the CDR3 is TGTGCCAGCAGTTGGGCGGGAGGTCTAAATGAGCAGTTCTTC. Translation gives CASSWAGGLNEQFF.

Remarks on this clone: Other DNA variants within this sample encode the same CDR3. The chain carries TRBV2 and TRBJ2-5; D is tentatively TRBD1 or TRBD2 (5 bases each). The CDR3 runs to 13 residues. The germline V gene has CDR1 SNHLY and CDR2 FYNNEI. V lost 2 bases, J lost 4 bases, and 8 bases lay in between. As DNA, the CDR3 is TGTGCCAGCAGTGAATATGGGGGAGAGACCCAGTACTTC. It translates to CASSEYGGETQYF.

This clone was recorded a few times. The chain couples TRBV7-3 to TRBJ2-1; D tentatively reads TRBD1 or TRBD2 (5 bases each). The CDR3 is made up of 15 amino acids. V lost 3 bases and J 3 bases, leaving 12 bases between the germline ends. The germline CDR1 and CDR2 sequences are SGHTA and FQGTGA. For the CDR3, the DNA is TGTGCCAGCAGCTTCACCGGGACCGGCTACAATGAGCAGTTCTTC. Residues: CASSFTGTGYNEQFF.

CDR3 region: CASSPNQSPSGYTGELFF. The DNA for the CDR3 is TGCGCCAGCAGCCCAAATCAGTCCCCTAGCGGGTACACCGGGGAGCTGTTTTTT. This rearrangement joins TRBV4-3 to TRBJ2-2; TRBD2 matches at 8 bases. Germline V lookup: CDR1 LGHNA, CDR2 YSLEER. The CDR3 runs 18 residues. V shed 4 bases and J 3 bases; nucleotides not matched to a gene: 13.

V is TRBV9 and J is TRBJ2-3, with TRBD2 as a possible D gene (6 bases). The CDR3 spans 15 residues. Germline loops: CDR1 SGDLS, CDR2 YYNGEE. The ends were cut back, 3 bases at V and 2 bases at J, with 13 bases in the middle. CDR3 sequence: CASSARLVYTDTQYF. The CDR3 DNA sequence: TGTGCCAGCAGCGCTAGACTAGTGTACACAGATACGCAGTATTTT.

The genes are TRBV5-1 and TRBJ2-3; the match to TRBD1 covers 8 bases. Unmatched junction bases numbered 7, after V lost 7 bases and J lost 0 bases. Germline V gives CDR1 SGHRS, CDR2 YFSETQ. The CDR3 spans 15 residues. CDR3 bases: TGCGCCAGCGCCCAGGGGGCGTCTAGCACAGATACGCAGTATTTT. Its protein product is CASAQGASSTDTQYF.

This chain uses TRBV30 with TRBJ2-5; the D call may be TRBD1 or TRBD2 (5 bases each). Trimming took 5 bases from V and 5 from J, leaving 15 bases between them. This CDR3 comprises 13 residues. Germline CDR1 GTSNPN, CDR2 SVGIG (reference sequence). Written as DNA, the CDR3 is TGTGCCTGGGGGACGGGGATGGGGGAGACCCAGTACTTC. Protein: CAWGTGMGETQYF. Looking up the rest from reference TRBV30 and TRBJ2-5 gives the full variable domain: SQTIHQWPATLVQPVGSPLSLECTVEGTSNPNLYWYRQAAGRGLQLLFYSVGIGQISSEVPQNLSASRPQDRQFILSSKKLLLSDSGFYLCAWGTGMGETQYFGPGTRLLVL.

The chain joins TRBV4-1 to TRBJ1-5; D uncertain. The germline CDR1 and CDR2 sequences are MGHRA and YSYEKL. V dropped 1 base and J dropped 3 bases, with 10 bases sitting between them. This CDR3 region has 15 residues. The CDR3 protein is CASSQVMITNQPQHF. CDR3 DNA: TGCGCCAGCAGCCAAGTCATGATCACCAATCAGCCCCAGCATTTT.

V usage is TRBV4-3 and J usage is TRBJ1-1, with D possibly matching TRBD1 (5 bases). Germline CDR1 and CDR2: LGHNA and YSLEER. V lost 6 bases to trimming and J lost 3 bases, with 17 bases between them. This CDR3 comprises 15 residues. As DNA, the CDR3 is TGCGCCAGCAGATCAGGGAGCCGGCGGGACACTGAAGCTTTCTTT. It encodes CASRSGSRRDTEAFF.

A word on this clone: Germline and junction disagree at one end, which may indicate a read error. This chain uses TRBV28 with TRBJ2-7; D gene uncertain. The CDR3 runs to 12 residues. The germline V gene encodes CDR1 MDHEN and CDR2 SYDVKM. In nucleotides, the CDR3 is TGTGCCAACAGTTTCTTTTCTTACGAGCAGTACTTC. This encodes CANSFFSYEQYF.

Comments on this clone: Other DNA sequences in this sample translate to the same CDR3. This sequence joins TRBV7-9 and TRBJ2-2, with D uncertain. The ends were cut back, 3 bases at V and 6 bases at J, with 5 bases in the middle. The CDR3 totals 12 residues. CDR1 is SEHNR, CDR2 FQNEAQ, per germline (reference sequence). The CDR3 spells CASSFSAGELFF. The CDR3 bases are TGTGCCAGCAGCTTTTCCGCCGGGGAGCTGTTTTTT.

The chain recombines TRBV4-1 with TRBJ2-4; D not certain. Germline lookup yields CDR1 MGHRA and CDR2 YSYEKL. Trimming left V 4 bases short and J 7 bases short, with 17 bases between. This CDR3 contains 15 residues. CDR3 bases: TGCGCCAGCAGCCCCGTCGGCCTCCTTGAGAACATTCAGTACTTC. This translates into CASSPVGLLENIQYF.

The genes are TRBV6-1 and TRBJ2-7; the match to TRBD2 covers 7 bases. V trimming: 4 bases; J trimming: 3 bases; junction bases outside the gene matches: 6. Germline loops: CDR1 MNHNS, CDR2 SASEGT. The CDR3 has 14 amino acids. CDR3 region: CASSGAGEHYEQYF. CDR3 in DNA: TGTGCCAGCAGTGGGGCGGGAGAGCACTACGAGCAGTACTTC.

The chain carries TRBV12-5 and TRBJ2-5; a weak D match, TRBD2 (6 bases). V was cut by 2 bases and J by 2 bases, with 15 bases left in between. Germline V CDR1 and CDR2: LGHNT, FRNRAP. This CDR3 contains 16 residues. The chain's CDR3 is CASGLIFGGSQETQYF. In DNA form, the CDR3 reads TGTGCTAGTGGTTTGATCTTCGGAGGGTCACAAGAGACCCAGTACTTC.

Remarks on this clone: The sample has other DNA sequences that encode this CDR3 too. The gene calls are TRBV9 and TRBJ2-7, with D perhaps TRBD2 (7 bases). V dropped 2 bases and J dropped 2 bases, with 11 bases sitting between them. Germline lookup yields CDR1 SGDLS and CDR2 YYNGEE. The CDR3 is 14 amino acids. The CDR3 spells CASSVAGAPYEQYF. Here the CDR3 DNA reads TGTGCCAGCAGCGTCGCGGGGGCGCCCTACGAGCAGTACTTC.

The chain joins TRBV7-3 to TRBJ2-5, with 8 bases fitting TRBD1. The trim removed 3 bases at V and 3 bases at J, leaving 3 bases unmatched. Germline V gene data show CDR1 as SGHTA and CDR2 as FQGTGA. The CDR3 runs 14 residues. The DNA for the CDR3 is TGTGCCAGCAGCTTGACAGGGGCAAAAGAGACCCAGTACTTC. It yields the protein CASSLTGAKETQYF.

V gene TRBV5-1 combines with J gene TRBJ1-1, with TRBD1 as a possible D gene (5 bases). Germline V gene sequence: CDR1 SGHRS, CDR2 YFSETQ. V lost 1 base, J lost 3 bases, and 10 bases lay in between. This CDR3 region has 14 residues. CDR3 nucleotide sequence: TGCGCCAGCAGCTTGAGACGAGGGGACACTGAAGCTTTCTTT. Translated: CASSLRRGDTEAFF.

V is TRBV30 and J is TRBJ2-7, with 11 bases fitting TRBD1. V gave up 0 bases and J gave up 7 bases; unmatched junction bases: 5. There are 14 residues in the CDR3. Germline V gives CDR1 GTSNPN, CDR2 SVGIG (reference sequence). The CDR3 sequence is CAWSVLDRGREQYF. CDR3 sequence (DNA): TGTGCCTGGAGTGTACTGGACAGGGGGCGGGAGCAGTACTTC.

The CDR3: CASSDWGLNNEKLFF. CDR3 coding DNA: TGTGCCAGCTCGGACTGGGGATTGAATAATGAAAAACTGTTTTTT. The chain employs TRBV6-5 and TRBJ1-4; no definite D call. Trimming removed 8 bases at V and 4 bases at J, with 17 bases between. The germline gives CDR1 MNHEY, CDR2 SVGAGI. This CDR3 region has 15 residues.